This T cell receptor (beta chain) emerged from a study of blood T cell repertoires in COVID-19. Study-level background: The analysed material was cDNA or gDNA that came from T cells, B-cell-depleted T cells, or PBMCs.

Original handling: Reference gene primer amplification in the assay estimated nucleated cell counts. Clones were sequenced by immunoSEQ multiplex PCR, and TCRdb holds only the in-frame ones, with some missing. That table is the source of V, J and clone size, and D and trimming were worked out from the DNA. The sample has 130,000 or so clones; approximately 84% are singletons. The CDR3 is made up of 13 amino acids. V lost 1 base, J lost 10 bases, and 13 bases lay in between. The germline V gene has CDR1 SGHDN and CDR2 FVKESK. The specimen sequenced was peripheral blood. The clonotype originates from an older woman with acute or convalescent COVID-19. The chain employs TRBV14 and TRBJ1-1, with D uncertain. In nucleotides, the CDR3 is TGTGCCAGCAGCCAAGCTGTAGGGAGGAGAGCTTTCTTT. Its protein is CASSQAVGRRAFF. Full variable domain (remainder filled in from reference TRBV14 and TRBJ1-1): EAGVTQFPSHSVIEKGQTVTLRCDPISGHDNLYWYRRVMGKEIKFLLHFVKESKQDESGMPNNRFLAERTGGTYSTLKVQPAELEDSGVYFCASSQAVGRRAFFGQGTRLTVV.